The 32 T cell receptor beta chains reported below all come from one sample, sequenced in a study of cytomegalovirus exposure and HLA in healthy donors (dated by TCRdb to 2016 to 2017). The receptor library was made with the immunoSEQ multiplex PCR assay. For the multiplex PCR, a mixture combining 60 forward primers for TCR Vbeta segments and 13 reverse primers for TCR Jbeta segments was used. TCRdb took over this immuneACCESS table, retaining in-frame rearrangements with V and J assigned. Such tables are incomplete; in checked studies, under half of the missing clones stem from an unresolved V gene, and the remainder is unexplained. Counted in this sample were tens of thousands of clones; 75% to 85% of them appeared once. The ten largest clonotypes hold 6% to 7.5% of the sample. Sequenced material: PBMCs. All receptors come from a human donor in good health.

The chain has TRBV9 and TRBJ2-1; TRBD2 agrees at 7 bases. The CDR3 has 18 amino acids. V gave up 2 bases and J gave up 2 bases; unmatched junction bases: 13. Germline values: CDR1 SGDLS, CDR2 YYNGEE. The CDR3 protein is CASSVTVSGGVAYNEQFF. The CDR3 DNA is TGTGCCAGCAGCGTGACAGTAAGTGGGGGGGTCGCCTACAATGAGCAGTTCTTC.

This clone has only a few counts. This sequence joins TRBV6-1 and TRBJ2-1; 9 bases fit TRBD1. CDR1 MNHNS and CDR2 SASEGT come from the germline V gene. CDR3 length: 14 amino acids. Losses at the gene ends were 8 bases for V and 1 base for J; bases not matched to a gene: 3. CDR3 amino acids: CASRGTGSYNEQFF. CDR3 in DNA: TGTGCCAGCCGAGGGACAGGGTCCTACAATGAGCAGTTCTTC.

The chain joins TRBV27 to TRBJ2-4; D is perhaps TRBD1 (5 bases). V was pared by 5 bases and J by 0 bases, with 17 bases between. This CDR3 spans 17 amino acids. CDR1 and CDR2 (germline): MNHEY, SMNVEV (reference sequence). CDR3 coding DNA: TGTGCCAGCAGTAGACAGACAGAGCTGCTAGCCAAAAACATTCAGTACTTC. This sequence encodes CASSRQTELLAKNIQYF.

V and J are TRBV7-2 and TRBJ1-2; 7 nucleotides agree with TRBD1. The CDR3 totals 15 residues. J was trimmed by 7 bases and V by 3 bases; bases with no gene match: 11. CDR1 is SGHTA, CDR2 FQGNSA, per germline. This chain's CDR3 is CASSFQGGTDRGYTF. In DNA, the CDR3 is TGTGCCAGCAGCTTTCAGGGGGGAACGGACCGTGGCTACACCTTC. Full variable domain (missing parts from reference TRBV7-2 and TRBJ1-2): GAGVSQSPSNKVTEKGKDVELRCDPISGHTALYWYRQSLGQGLEFLIYFQGNSAPDKSGLPSDRFSAERTGGSVSTLTIQRTQQEDSAVYLCASSFQGGTDRGYTFGSGTRLTVV.

This chain links TRBV7-8 with TRBJ1-4; a possible D gene is TRBD1 (6 bases). This CDR3 region has 16 residues. Trimming removed 5 bases from V and 2 bases from J, with 15 bases in between. In germline, CDR1 is SGHVS, CDR2 FQNEAQ. CDR3 bases: TGTGCCAGCAGCCCGAGGGCCCAGGGGACTAATGAAAAACTGTTTTTT. Translating gives CASSPRAQGTNEKLFF.

The chain carries TRBV5-4 and TRBJ1-1; D may be TRBD1 (6 bases). Between the trimmed V and J ends, which lost 5 bases and 4 bases, there was a span of 18 bases. From germline, CDR1 is SGHNT and CDR2 YYREEE (reference sequence). The CDR3 length is 15 residues. CDR3 in amino acids: CASRATTGILTEAFF. The DNA for the CDR3 is TGTGCCAGCAGAGCCACCACAGGGATACTCACTGAAGCTTTCTTT.

The table lists this clone with a few counts. The V call is TRBV7-9, the J call TRBJ1-4; D might be TRBD1 (6 bases). Germline-derived CDR1 and CDR2 are SEHNR and FQNEAQ (reference sequence). The CDR3 contains 15 residues. V dropped 1 base and J dropped 3 bases, with 9 bases sitting between them. CDR3 sequence: CASSLEQGANEKLFF. The CDR3 region has the DNA TGTGCCAGCAGCTTAGAACAGGGAGCTAATGAAAAACTGTTTTTT.

This chain joins TRBV9 and TRBJ1-2; TRBD1 is a possible D gene (5 bases). With 4 bases removed from V and 0 bases from J, the gap between germline ends came to 16 bases. Looked up from germline, CDR1 is SGDLS and CDR2 is YYNGEE. CDR3 length: 16 amino acids. In DNA form, the CDR3 reads TGTGCCAGCAGCCCCCAGGGTGCCTTCCCTAACTATGGCTACACCTTC. This encodes CASSPQGAFPNYGYTF.

The V and J genes are TRBV28 and TRBJ1-5, with D possibly matching TRBD1 (5 bases). This CDR3 has 16 residues. In germline, CDR1 is MDHEN, CDR2 SYDVKM. The V end lost 6 bases, the J end lost 0 bases, and 15 bases lay between the germline ends. CDR3 amino acids: CASRIIRARSNQPQHF. The CDR3 bases are TGTGCCAGCAGGATTATCAGGGCGCGTAGCAATCAGCCCCAGCATTTT.

This clone came up a few times. The chain carries TRBV7-9 and TRBJ1-2; D is uncertain. Germline V CDR1 and CDR2: SEHNR, FQNEAQ (reference sequence). The CDR3 is made up of 14 amino acids. The V gene lost 5 bases and the J gene lost 3 bases, with 13 bases spanning the gap. The chain's CDR3 is CASSIDQRYYGYTF. DNA of the CDR3: TGTGCCAGCAGCATCGATCAGCGATACTATGGCTACACCTTC.

The chain links TRBV19 to TRBJ2-6, with D maybe TRBD2 (5 bases). CDR1 and CDR2 from the germline V gene are LNHDA and SQIVND (reference sequence). The CDR3 totals 15 residues. Deletions cut 6 bases from V and 0 bases from J, with 9 bases between. The CDR3 is CASRSGLSGANVLTF. Here the CDR3 DNA reads TGTGCCAGTAGGTCAGGACTCTCTGGGGCCAACGTCCTGACTTTC. The complete variable domain, with remaining parts taken from reference TRBV19 and TRBJ2-6, reads DGGITQSPKYLFRKEGQNVTLSCEQNLNHDAMYWYRQDPGQGLRLIYYSQIVNDFQKGDIAEGYSVSREKKESFPLTVTSAQKNPTAFYLCASRSGLSGANVLTFGAGSRLTVL.

V and J are TRBV9 and TRBJ2-3, with 8 positions matching TRBD2. CDR3 length: 15 residues. The germline CDR1 and CDR2 sequences are SGDLS and YYNGEE. The J segment lost 2 bases and the V segment lost 6 bases, leaving 8 bases of the junction unmatched. CDR3: CASTSRGGVTDTQYF. The CDR3 DNA reads TGTGCCAGCACAAGTCGGGGGGGCGTCACAGATACGCAGTATTTT.

DNA of the CDR3: TGTGCCAGCAGCCCAGGGGGCGGGTTCTCTGGAAACACCATATATTTT. This translates into CASSPGGGFSGNTIYF. The rearrangement joins TRBV9 to TRBJ1-3; TRBD1 aligns across 8 bases. The CDR3 has 16 amino acids. V lost 4 bases to trimming and J lost 0 bases; unmatched junction nucleotides: 6. Germline assignment: CDR1 SGDLS and CDR2 YYNGEE.

The rearrangement uses TRBV15 and TRBJ2-3; 7 bases fit TRBD1. Germline trimming cut 6 bases from V and 2 bases from J; bases unmatched to any gene: 8. In germline, CDR1 is LNHNV, CDR2 YYDKDF (reference sequence). The CDR3 has 15 amino acids. The CDR3 region has the DNA TGTGCCACCAGATGGACAGGAACATCCACAGATACGCAGTATTTT. Translating it yields CATRWTGTSTDTQYF.

This chain links TRBV6-1 with TRBJ2-7; TRBD2 matches at 11 bases. This CDR3 has 14 amino acids. CDR1 MNHNS and CDR2 SASEGT come from the germline V gene. J gave up 3 bases and V 7 bases, and 5 bases lay outside the gene matches. The CDR3 protein is CASTPGTSGYEQYF. The CDR3 nucleotides read TGTGCCAGCACCCCCGGGACTAGCGGCTACGAGCAGTACTTC.

This rearrangement joins TRBV19 to TRBJ1-2; D unresolved. This CDR3 is 15 amino acids long. V was pared by 2 bases and J by 7 bases, with 17 bases between. Per the germline V gene, CDR1 is LNHDA and CDR2 is SQIVND (reference sequence). The CDR3 sequence: CASSIWSSFYGGYTF. The DNA for the CDR3 is TGTGCCAGTAGTATATGGAGCAGTTTTTATGGTGGCTACACCTTC.

This chain links TRBV5-1 with TRBJ2-1; 8 bases agree with TRBD1. V trimming: 6 bases; J trimming: 12 bases; junction bases outside the gene matches: 29. The CDR3 has 19 residues. Germline V gene lookup returns CDR1 SGHRS and CDR2 YFSETQ. This CDR3 reads CASTKSGTGSLSYTERQFF. CDR3 coding DNA: TGCGCCAGCACCAAATCCGGGACAGGAAGTCTCTCCTACACCGAGCGGCAGTTCTTC. The whole variable domain, filled in from reference TRBV5-1 and TRBJ2-1, reads KAGVTQTPRYLIKTRGQQVTLSCSPISGHRSVSWYQQTPGQGLQFLFEYFSETQRNKGNFPGRFSGRQFSNSRSEMNVSTLELGDSALYLCASTKSGTGSLSYTERQFFGPGTRLTVL.

This clone has only one observation. The chain recombines TRBV29-1 with TRBJ2-5; D perhaps matches TRBD1 (7 bases). V was trimmed by 7 bases and J by 5 bases, leaving 20 bases between them. CDR3 length: 14 residues. Germline V lookup: CDR1 SQVTM, CDR2 ANQGSEA. The CDR3 DNA follows: TGCAGCGAGCTATCAGGGGGAGGTGGGGAGACCCAGTACTTC. Its translation is CSELSGGGGETQYF.

The V gene is TRBV2, the J gene TRBJ2-5; 8 bases map to TRBD1. J was trimmed by 5 bases and V by 5 bases; bases with no gene match: 4. The V gene's germline CDR1 is SNHLY and CDR2 FYNNEI. The CDR3 contains 13 residues. For the CDR3, the DNA is TGTGCCAGCAGTCCGACAGGGGAGGAGACCCAGTACTTC. Its protein is CASSPTGEETQYF.

This clone was counted a single time. V usage is TRBV18 and J usage is TRBJ1-1; D might be TRBD1 (6 bases). Per the germline V gene, CDR1 is KGHSH and CDR2 is LQKENI. The CDR3 totals 14 residues. Trimming shortened V by 3 bases and J by 1 base, and 9 bases separated the two germline ends. CDR3 bases: TGTGCCAGCTCACCCGGACAGACGAACACTGAAGCTTTCTTT. Encoded protein: CASSPGQTNTEAFF. Supplemented by reference TRBV18 and TRBJ1-1, the full variable domain reads NAGVMQNPRHLVRRRGQEARLRCSPMKGHSHVYWYRQLPEEGLKFMVYLQKENIIDESGMPKERFSAEFPKEGPSILRIQQVVRGDSAAYFCASSPGQTNTEAFFGQGTRLTVV.

This chain joins TRBV5-1 and TRBJ1-2; D is possibly TRBD1 (6 bases). Germline CDR1 is SGHRS and CDR2 is YFSETQ. CDR3 length: 14 residues. Trimming left V 0 bases short and J 2 bases short, with 8 bases between. This chain's CDR3 is CASSLVQGNYGYTF. CDR3 sequence (DNA): TGCGCCAGCAGCTTGGTACAGGGCAACTATGGCTACACCTTC.

This chain joins TRBV5-6 and TRBJ1-2; TRBD1 agrees at 7 bases. Germline CDR1 reads SGHDT; CDR2 reads YYEEEE. The trim removed 0 bases at V and 6 bases at J, leaving 11 bases unmatched. CDR3 length equals 16 residues. CDR3 DNA sequence: TGTGCCAGCAGCTTGGGCCCAGACAGGGAAGGGGATGGCTACACCTTC. Translated, it gives CASSLGPDREGDGYTF.

The chain has TRBV7-2 and TRBJ2-7, with 9 bases aligning to TRBD1. The CDR3 length is 16 residues. The germline CDR1 and CDR2 sequences are SGHTA and FQGNSA. J was trimmed by 3 bases and V by 1 base; bases with no gene match: 7. The CDR3 spells CASSLEGGTGYYEQYF. The CDR3 DNA reads TGTGCCAGCAGCTTAGAAGGCGGGACAGGGTACTACGAGCAGTACTTC.

The V call is TRBV9, the J call TRBJ1-4; 9 bases are shared with TRBD1. This CDR3 is built from 16 residues. Unmatched junction bases numbered 5, after V lost 0 bases and J lost 5 bases. Germline V CDR1 and CDR2: SGDLS, YYNGEE. This CDR3 is CASSVGDRDRNEKLFF. DNA of the CDR3: TGTGCCAGCAGCGTAGGGGACAGGGACAGGAATGAAAAACTGTTTTTT.

This sequence joins TRBV7-9 and TRBJ2-7, with 9 bases aligning to TRBD1. Per germline, CDR1 SEHNR and CDR2 FQNEAQ (reference sequence). The CDR3 has 15 amino acids. The J segment lost 6 bases and the V segment lost 2 bases, leaving 8 bases of the junction unmatched. The CDR3 spells CASSLTGTGLGEQYF. The CDR3 DNA reads as TGTGCCAGCAGCTTAACAGGGACAGGGCTAGGCGAGCAGTACTTC.

This clone showed up just once. CDR3 loop: CASSLETGGQETQYF. The CDR3 region has the DNA TGTGCCAGCAGCTTGGAGACAGGGGGCCAAGAGACCCAGTACTTC. V gene TRBV5-4 combines with J gene TRBJ2-5; TRBD1 matches at 9 bases. The germline gives CDR1 SGHNT, CDR2 YYREEE (reference sequence). The CDR3 extends over 15 amino acids. V lost 0 bases and J lost 1; bases outside the gene matches: 1.

V usage is TRBV19 and J usage is TRBJ1-5, with D possibly matching TRBD1 (6 bases). CDR1 is LNHDA and CDR2 is SQIVND in the germline V gene (reference sequence). There are 17 residues in the CDR3. V lost 3 bases and J 5 bases, leaving 20 bases between the germline ends. The CDR3 DNA is TGTGCCAGTAGTATGGGGTACGAAGGGGGTTCCGATCAGCCCCAGCATTTT. Translated: CASSMGYEGGSDQPQHF. Supplemented by reference TRBV19 and TRBJ1-5, the full variable domain reads DGGITQSPKYLFRKEGQNVTLSCEQNLNHDAMYWYRQDPGQGLRLIYYSQIVNDFQKGDIAEGYSVSREKKESFPLTVTSAQKNPTAFYLCASSMGYEGGSDQPQHFGDGTRLSIL.

The V and J genes are TRBV5-4 and TRBJ1-1; no clear D. Germline CDR1 reads SGHNT; CDR2 reads YYREEE (reference sequence). The CDR3 has 15 amino acids. V gave up 3 bases and J gave up 0 bases, with 12 bases separating them. Here the CDR3 reads CASSSGGRVNTEAFF. Written as DNA, the CDR3 is TGTGCCAGCAGCTCAGGAGGTAGGGTGAACACTGAAGCTTTCTTT.

This clone was picked up a small number of times. The chain is built from TRBV2 and TRBJ2-7; 7 nucleotides line up with TRBD2. The V gene end was trimmed by 6 bases and the J gene end by 2 bases; junction bases not matched to a gene: 10. The CDR3 has 15 amino acids. Germline loops: CDR1 SNHLY, CDR2 FYNNEI. The CDR3 region is CASSAVGGLPYEQYF. As DNA, the CDR3 is TGTGCCAGCAGCGCCGTCGGGGGGTTACCCTACGAGCAGTACTTC.

J is TRBJ2-1 and V is TRBV9; TRBD1 matches at 8 bases. CDR1 and CDR2 (germline): SGDLS, YYNGEE. Trimming took 3 bases from V and 5 from J; bases not matched to a gene: 10. The CDR3 runs 16 residues. CDR3 loop: CASSGSPGTGNNEQFF. The CDR3 bases are TGTGCCAGCAGCGGTTCCCCCGGGACAGGTAACAATGAGCAGTTCTTC.

V is TRBV6-6 and J is TRBJ1-2; D gene unclear. The CDR3 covers 12 residues. Trimming removed 2 bases at V and 4 bases at J, with 5 bases between. CDR1 is MNHNY, CDR2 SVGAGI, per germline (reference sequence). CDR3 in DNA: TGTGCCAGCAGTTACGGCGGCTATGGCTACACCTTC. Translated: CASSYGGYGYTF.

This chain links TRBV9 with TRBJ1-2; 11 positions match TRBD1. After removal of 3 bases from V and 8 bases from J, the junction contained 9 bases not matched to a gene. CDR1 SGDLS and CDR2 YYNGEE come from the germline V gene. CDR3 length: 15 amino acids. The CDR3 here is CASSAGTGGLSGYTF. The CDR3 DNA follows: TGTGCCAGCAGCGCCGGGACAGGGGGTTTAAGCGGCTACACCTTC.